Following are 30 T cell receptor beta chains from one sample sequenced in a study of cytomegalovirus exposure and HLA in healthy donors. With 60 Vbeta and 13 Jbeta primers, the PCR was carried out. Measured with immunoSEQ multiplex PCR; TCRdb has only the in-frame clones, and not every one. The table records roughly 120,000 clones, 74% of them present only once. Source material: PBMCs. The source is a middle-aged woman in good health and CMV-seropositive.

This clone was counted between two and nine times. CDR3 in amino acids: CASSYAATSYNEQFF. For the CDR3, the DNA is TGTGCCAGCAGTTACGCGGCTACTTCCTACAATGAGCAGTTCTTC. The V call is TRBV7-9, the J call TRBJ2-1; D is undetermined. V dropped 6 bases and J dropped 1 base, with 13 bases sitting between them. This CDR3 region has 15 residues. Per the germline V gene, CDR1 is SEHNR and CDR2 is FQNEAQ (reference sequence).

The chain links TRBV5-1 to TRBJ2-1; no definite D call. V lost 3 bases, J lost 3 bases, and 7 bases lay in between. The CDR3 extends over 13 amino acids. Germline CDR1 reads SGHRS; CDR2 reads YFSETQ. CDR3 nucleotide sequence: TGCGCCAGCAGCTCAGGTAACTACAATGAGCAGTTCTTC. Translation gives CASSSGNYNEQFF.

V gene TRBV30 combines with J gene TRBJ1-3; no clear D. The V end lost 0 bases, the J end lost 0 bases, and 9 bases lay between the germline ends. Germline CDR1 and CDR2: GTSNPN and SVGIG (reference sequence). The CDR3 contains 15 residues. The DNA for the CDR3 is TGTGCCTGGAGTGTCGGCAGGAACTCTGGAAACACCATATATTTT. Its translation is CAWSVGRNSGNTIYF.

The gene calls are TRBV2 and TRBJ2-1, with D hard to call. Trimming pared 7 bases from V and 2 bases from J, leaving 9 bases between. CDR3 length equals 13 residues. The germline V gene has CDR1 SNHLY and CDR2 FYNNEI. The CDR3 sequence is CASTPDTYNEQFF. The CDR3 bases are TGTGCCAGCACCCCCGACACCTACAATGAGCAGTTCTTC.

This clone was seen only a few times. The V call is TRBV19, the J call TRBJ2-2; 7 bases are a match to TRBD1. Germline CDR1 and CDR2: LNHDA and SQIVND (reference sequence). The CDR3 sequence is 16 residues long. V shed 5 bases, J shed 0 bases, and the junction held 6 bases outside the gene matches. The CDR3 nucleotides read TGTGCCAGTAGTCCTAGACAGGGAACGAACACCGGGGAGCTGTTTTTT. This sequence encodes CASSPRQGTNTGELFF.

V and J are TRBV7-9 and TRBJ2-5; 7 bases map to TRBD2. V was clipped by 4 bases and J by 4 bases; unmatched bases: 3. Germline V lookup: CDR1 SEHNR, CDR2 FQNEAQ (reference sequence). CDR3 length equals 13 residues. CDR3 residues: CASSYGRGETQYF. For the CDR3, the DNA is TGTGCCAGCAGCTATGGGAGGGGAGAGACCCAGTACTTC.

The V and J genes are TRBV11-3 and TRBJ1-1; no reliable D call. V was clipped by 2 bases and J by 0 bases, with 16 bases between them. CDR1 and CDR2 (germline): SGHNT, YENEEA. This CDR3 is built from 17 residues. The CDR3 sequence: CASSLRSGGRMNTEAFF. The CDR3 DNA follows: TGTGCCAGCAGCTTACGGTCAGGAGGGAGAATGAACACTGAAGCTTTCTTT.

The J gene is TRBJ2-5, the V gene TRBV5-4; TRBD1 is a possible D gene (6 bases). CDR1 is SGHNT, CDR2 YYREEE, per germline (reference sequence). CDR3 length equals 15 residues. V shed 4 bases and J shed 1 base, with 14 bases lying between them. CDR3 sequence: CASSPNRATQETQYF. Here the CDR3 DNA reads TGTGCCAGCAGCCCGAACAGGGCTACCCAAGAGACCCAGTACTTC.

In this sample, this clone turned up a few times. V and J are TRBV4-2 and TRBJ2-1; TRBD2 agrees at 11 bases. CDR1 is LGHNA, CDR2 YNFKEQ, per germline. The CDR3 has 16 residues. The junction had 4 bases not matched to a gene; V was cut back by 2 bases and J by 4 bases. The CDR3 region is CASSQFSGGGYNEQFF. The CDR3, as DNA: TGTGCCAGCAGCCAATTTAGCGGGGGGGGGTACAATGAGCAGTTCTTC.

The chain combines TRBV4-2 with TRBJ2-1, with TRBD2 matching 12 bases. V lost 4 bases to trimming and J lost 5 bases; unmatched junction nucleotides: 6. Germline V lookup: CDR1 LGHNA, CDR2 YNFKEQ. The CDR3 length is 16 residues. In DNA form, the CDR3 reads TGTGCCAGCAGCCGGTCACTAGCGGGGGGAGACAATGAGCAGTTCTTC. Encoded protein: CASSRSLAGGDNEQFF.

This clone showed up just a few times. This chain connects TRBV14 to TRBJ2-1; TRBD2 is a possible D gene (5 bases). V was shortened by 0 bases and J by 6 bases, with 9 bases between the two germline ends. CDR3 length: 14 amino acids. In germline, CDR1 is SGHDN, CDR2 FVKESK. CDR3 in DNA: TGTGCCAGCAGCCAAGAGAAGCGGATCAATGAGCAGTTCTTC. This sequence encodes CASSQEKRINEQFF.

CDR3 in amino acids: CASSPGTDTQYF. In nucleotides, the CDR3 is TGTGCCAGCAGTCCGGGCACAGATACGCAGTATTTT. The chain couples TRBV27 to TRBJ2-3; no firm D call. Trimming took off 5 bases at V and 1 base at J, with 4 bases between the two ends. This CDR3 has 12 residues. Germline CDR1 is MNHEY and CDR2 is SMNVEV (reference sequence).

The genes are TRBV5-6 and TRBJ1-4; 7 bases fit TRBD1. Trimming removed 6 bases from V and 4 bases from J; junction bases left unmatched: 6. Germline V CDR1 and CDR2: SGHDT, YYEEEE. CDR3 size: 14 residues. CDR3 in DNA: TGTGCCAGCACCCGGGGGACAGTTAATGAAAAACTGTTTTTT. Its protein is CASTRGTVNEKLFF.

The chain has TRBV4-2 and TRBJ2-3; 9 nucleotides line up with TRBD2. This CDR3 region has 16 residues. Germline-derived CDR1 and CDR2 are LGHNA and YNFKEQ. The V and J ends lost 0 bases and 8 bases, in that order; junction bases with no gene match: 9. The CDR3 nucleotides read TGTGCCAGCAGCCAAGATGCGGGGGGGGCCTTTAGTACGCAGTATTTT. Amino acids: CASSQDAGGAFSTQYF.

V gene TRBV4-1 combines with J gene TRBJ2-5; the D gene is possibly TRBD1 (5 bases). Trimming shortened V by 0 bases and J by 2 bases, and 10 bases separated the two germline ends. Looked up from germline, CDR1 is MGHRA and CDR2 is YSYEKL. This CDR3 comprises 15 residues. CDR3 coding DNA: TGCGCCAGCAGCCAAGAGCCAAGACAGCAAGAGACCCAGTACTTC. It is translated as CASSQEPRQQETQYF.

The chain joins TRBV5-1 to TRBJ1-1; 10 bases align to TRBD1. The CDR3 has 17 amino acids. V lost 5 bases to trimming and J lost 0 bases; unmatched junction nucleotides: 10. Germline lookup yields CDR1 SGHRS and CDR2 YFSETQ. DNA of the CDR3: TGCGCCAGCAGTAGCGACAGGGGGCGATTCATGAACACTGAAGCTTTCTTT. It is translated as CASSSDRGRFMNTEAFF. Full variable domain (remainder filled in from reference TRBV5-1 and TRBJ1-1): KAGVTQTPRYLIKTRGQQVTLSCSPISGHRSVSWYQQTPGQGLQFLFEYFSETQRNKGNFPGRFSGRQFSNSRSEMNVSTLELGDSALYLCASSSDRGRFMNTEAFFGQGTRLTVV.

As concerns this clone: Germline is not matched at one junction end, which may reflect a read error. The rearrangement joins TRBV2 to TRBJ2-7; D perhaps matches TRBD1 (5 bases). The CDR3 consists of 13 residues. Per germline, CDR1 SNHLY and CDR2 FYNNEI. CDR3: CASKASVPGSQDF. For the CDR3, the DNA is TGTGCCAGCAAGGCGAGCGTCCCTGGTTCACAGGACTTC.

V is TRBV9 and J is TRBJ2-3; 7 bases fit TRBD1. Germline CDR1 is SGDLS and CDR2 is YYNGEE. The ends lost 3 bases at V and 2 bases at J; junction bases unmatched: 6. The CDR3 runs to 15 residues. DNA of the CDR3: TGTGCCAGCAGCGCTTGGGGGACAGTCACAGATACGCAGTATTTT. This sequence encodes CASSAWGTVTDTQYF.

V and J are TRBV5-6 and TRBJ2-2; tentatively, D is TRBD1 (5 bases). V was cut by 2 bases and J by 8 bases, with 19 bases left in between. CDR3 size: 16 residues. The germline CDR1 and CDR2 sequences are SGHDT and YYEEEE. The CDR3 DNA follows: TGTGCCAGCAGCTTTTGGTGGGGCGGTGGTTCGGGGGAGCTGTTTTTT. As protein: CASSFWWGGGSGELFF.

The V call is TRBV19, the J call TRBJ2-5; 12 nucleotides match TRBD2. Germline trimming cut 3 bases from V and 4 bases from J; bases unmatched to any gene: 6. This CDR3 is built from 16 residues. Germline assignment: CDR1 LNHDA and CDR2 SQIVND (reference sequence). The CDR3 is CASSIQPGLAGETQYF. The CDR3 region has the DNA TGTGCCAGTAGTATCCAGCCGGGACTAGCGGGAGAGACCCAGTACTTC.

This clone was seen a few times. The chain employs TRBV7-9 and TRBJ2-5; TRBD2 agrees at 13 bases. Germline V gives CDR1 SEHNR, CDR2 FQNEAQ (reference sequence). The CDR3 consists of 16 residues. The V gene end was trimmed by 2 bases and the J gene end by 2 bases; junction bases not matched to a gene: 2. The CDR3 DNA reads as TGTGCCAGCAGCTTAAAGGGACTAGCGGGGCAAGAGACCCAGTACTTC. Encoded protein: CASSLKGLAGQETQYF.

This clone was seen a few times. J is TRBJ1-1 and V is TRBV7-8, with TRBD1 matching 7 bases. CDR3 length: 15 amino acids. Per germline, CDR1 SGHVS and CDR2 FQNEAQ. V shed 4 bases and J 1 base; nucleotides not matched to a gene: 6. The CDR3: CASSSRGTANTEAFF. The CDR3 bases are TGTGCCAGCAGCTCGAGGGGGACAGCGAACACTGAAGCTTTCTTT.

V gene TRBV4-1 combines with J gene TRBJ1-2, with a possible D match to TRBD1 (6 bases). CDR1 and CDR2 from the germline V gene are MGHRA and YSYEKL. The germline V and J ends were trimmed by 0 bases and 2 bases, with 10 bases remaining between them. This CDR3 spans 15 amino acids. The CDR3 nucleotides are TGCGCCAGCAGCCAAGACCCGCAGGGGAACTATGGCTACACCTTC. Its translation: CASSQDPQGNYGYTF.

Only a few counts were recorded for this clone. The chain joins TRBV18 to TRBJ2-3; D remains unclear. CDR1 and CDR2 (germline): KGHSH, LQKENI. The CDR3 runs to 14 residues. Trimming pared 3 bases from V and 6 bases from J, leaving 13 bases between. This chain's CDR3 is CASSPASNADTQYF. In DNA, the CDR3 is TGTGCCAGCTCACCCGCCTCAAACGCGGATACGCAGTATTTT.

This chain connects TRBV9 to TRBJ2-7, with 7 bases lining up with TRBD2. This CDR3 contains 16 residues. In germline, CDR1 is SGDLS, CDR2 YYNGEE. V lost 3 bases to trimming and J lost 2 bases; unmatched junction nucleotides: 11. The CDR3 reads CASSASPKLAPYEQYF. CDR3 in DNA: TGTGCCAGCAGCGCCAGCCCCAAACTAGCGCCCTACGAGCAGTACTTC.

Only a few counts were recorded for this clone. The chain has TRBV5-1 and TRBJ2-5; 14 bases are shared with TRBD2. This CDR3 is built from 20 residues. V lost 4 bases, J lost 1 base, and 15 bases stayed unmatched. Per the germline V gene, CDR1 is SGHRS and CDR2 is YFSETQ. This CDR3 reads CASSVRATGTSGSFQETQYF. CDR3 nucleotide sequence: TGCGCCAGCAGCGTACGGGCGACCGGGACTAGCGGGAGTTTCCAAGAGACCCAGTACTTC.

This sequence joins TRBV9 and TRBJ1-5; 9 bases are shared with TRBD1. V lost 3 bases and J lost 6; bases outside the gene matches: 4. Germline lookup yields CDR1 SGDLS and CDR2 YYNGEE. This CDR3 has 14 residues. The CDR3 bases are TGTGCCAGCAGCGCAGGGACAGGGATTCAGCCCCAGCATTTT. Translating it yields CASSAGTGIQPQHF.

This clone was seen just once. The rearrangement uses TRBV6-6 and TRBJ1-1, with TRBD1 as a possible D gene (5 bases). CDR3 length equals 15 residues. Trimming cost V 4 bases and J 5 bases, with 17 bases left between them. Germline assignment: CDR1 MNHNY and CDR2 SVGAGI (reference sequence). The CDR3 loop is CASSSWTNVGTEAFF. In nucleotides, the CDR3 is TGTGCCAGCAGTTCATGGACAAACGTGGGGACTGAAGCTTTCTTT.

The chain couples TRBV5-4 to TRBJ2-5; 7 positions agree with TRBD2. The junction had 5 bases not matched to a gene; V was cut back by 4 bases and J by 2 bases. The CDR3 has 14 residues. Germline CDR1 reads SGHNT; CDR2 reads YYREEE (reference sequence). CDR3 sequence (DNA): TGTGCCAGCAGCGCGGGAGAGCTTCAAGAGACCCAGTACTTC. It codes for CASSAGELQETQYF.

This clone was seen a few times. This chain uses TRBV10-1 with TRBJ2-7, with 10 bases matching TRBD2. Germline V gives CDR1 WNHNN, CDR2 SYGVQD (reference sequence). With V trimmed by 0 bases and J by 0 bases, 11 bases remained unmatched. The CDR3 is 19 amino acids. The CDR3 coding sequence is TGCGCCAGCAGTGAGTCAAAAGATCTAGCGGGGGAGATCTCCTACGAGCAGTACTTC. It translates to CASSESKDLAGEISYEQYF.